Below, 4 T cell receptor beta chains from the same sample are listed, as sequenced in a study of identical twins (dated by TCRdb to the mid-2010s). The library came from 5' RACE. The sequencer was an Illumina HiSeq 2000. The public reads were reanalyzed by TCRdb: fastp trimming at Q25, MiXCR alignment, in-frame beta chains only. Rows are combined by CDR3 protein, so each entry shows the most common genes and DNA. The sample table lists 200,000 to 250,000 distinct CDR3 sequences, under 10% of them with a count of one. 1.9% of the sample is in the top ten clones. The data were also submitted as part of a second study, on yellow fever vaccine responses in identical twins.

The sample taken for sequencing was memory (CD45RO+) T cells sorted from blood. This specimen's cell subset or site label, per the study, means: CD45RO+ enriched T cells. Receptor source: a woman aged 18-35 years in good health.

This clonotype is a singleton in its sample. This rearrangement joins TRBV28 to TRBJ2-7, with D maybe TRBD1 (6 bases). Germline CDR1 MDHEN, CDR2 SYDVKM. The ends were cut back, 3 bases at V and 2 bases at J, with 14 bases in the middle. The CDR3 covers 15 residues. The CDR3 here is CASSFGGGGPYEQYF. The CDR3 bases are TGTGCCAGCAGTTTTGGGGGCGGCGGACCCTACGAGCAGTACTTC.

Within the sample, this clonotype is medium-sized. The J gene is TRBJ2-2, the V gene TRBV14; D gene ambiguous. This CDR3 region has 14 residues. Germline CDR1 SGHDN, CDR2 FVKESK. V lost 4 bases and J lost 2, with 8 bases in between. The CDR3: CASSPFLNTGELFF. CDR3 DNA sequence: TGTGCCAGCAGCCCTTTCCTTAACACCGGGGAGCTGTTTTTT.

The chain uses TRBV20-1 and TRBJ2-7, with 9 bases lining up with TRBD2. With 1 base clipped from V and 3 bases from J, the junction kept 4 bases outside the gene matches. This CDR3 comprises 14 residues. CDR1 is DFQATT, CDR2 SNEGSKA, per germline (reference sequence). CDR3 region: CSARGLAGFYEQYF. The CDR3, as DNA: TGCAGTGCTAGAGGCCTAGCGGGGTTCTACGAGCAGTACTTC.

This clonotype occurred a few times. The chain links TRBV2 to TRBJ2-7, with 10 bases identical to TRBD2. Germline CDR1 reads SNHLY; CDR2 reads FYNNEI. This CDR3 has 14 amino acids. V lost 4 bases and J lost 5; bases outside the gene matches: 5. CDR3 protein: CASSAGTSVDEQYF. Here the CDR3 DNA reads TGTGCCAGCAGTGCTGGGACTAGCGTCGACGAGCAGTACTTC.